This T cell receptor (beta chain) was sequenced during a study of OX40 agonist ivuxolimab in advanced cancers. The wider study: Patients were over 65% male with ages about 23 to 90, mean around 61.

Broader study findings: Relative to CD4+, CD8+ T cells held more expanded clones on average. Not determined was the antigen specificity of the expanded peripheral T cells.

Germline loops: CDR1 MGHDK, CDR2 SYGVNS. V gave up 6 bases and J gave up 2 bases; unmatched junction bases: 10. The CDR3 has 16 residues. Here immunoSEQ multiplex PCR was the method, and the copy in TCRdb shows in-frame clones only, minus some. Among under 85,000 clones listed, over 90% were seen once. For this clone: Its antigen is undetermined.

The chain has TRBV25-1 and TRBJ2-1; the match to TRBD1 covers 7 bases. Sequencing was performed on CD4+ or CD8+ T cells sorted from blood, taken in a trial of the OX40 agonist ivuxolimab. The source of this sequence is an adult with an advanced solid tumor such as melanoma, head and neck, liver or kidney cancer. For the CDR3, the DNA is TGTGCCAGCAGCACATCTAGGCAGGGGGCCTACAATGAGCAGTTCTTC. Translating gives CASSTSRQGAYNEQFF.